Listed below are T cell receptor beta chains from one sample, sequenced in a study of blood T cell repertoires in COVID-19. Method: immunoSEQ multiplex PCR; TCRdb's copy keeps in-frame clones and lacks some. The table has tens of thousands of clones, approximately 90% seen once; the top ten hold 4.5% to 5.5%. Sequences were obtained from peripheral blood. The source of these receptors is a human donor in a cohort sampled during active COVID-19. The CDR3 runs from the conserved cysteine through the conserved F or W. A D gene is named only where the DNA matches it firmly. The size field is filled for only some rows; it gives once, few, many or a size class.

abundance	v_gene	j_gene	d_gene	CDR3nt	CDR3aa
NA	TRBV5-1	TRBJ2-7	TRBD1	TGCGCCAGCAGCTCGGGGACAGCAGCCTACGAGCAGTACTTC	CASSSGTAAYEQYF
NA	TRBV19	TRBJ2-7	NA	TGTGCCAGTAGTTTGGGGCCAGTTTGGGGCTACGAGCAGTACTTC	CASSLGPVWGYEQYF
NA	TRBV7-3	TRBJ2-1	TRBD2	TGTGCCAGCAGCTTACTAGCGGGAGCCTACAATGAGCAGTTCTTC	CASSLLAGAYNEQFF
NA	TRBV18	TRBJ2-1	NA	TGTGCCAGCTCACCCGCGTCCGGGACTTCAGAGCAGTTCTTC	CASSPASGTSEQFF
NA	TRBV4-1	TRBJ2-3	NA	TGCGCCAGCAGCCAAGGGGAGAGGGCCACCACAGATACGCAGTATTTT	CASSQGERATTDTQYF
NA	TRBV2	TRBJ2-1	NA	TGTGCCAGCAGTGCCCCATACAATGAGCAGTTCTTC	CASSAPYNEQFF
NA	TRBV10-1	TRBJ1-2	NA	TGCGCCAGCAGTGGACAGACTAACTATGGCTACACCTTC	CASSGQTNYGYTF
NA	TRBV9	TRBJ2-5	TRBD1	TGTGCCAGCAGCGCCCCGGGGACAGGGGTGCGAGAGACCCAGTACTTC	CASSAPGTGVRETQYF
NA	TRBV24-1	TRBJ1-2	TRBD1	TGTGCCACCAGTGATTTGGTCAGGGGGTATGGCTACACCTTC	CATSDLVRGYGYTF
NA	TRBV9	TRBJ2-1	NA	TGTGCCAGCACCGCTTCAGGATCTACCAATGAGCAGTTCTTC	CASTASGSTNEQFF
NA	TRBV19	TRBJ2-3	NA	TGTGCCAGTAGGCGGGCGTCCACAGATACGCAGTATTTT	CASRRASTDTQYF
few	TRBV28	TRBJ1-5	NA	TGTGCCAGCAGTTTGACTATGAGCAATCAGCCCCAGCATTTT	CASSLTMSNQPQHF
NA	TRBV28	TRBJ2-5	NA	TGTGCCAGCACCATCCGGAGGGAAGAGACCCAGTACTTC	CASTIRREETQYF
NA	TRBV10-2	TRBJ2-1	NA	TGCGCCAGCAATTATGTAGGGACTGTTGATGAGCAGTTCTTC	CASNYVGTVDEQFF
NA	TRBV5-5	TRBJ2-7	NA	TGTGCCAGCAGCTTGAGGGCAGGCGGGGACGAGCAGTACTTC	CASSLRAGGDEQYF
once	TRBV6-2/TRBV6-3	TRBJ2-7	NA	TGTGCCAGCAGTTACTCGATACTCGGGAGACCCTACGAGCAGTACTTC	CASSYSILGRPYEQYF
few	TRBV27	TRBJ1-1	NA	TGTGCCAGCAGAGCCAGCCCGGGGGGGGACACTGAAGCTTTCTTT	CASRASPGGDTEAFF
NA	TRBV24-1	TRBJ2-1	NA	TGTGCCACCAGCCTAGCGAATGAGCAGTTCTTC	CATSLANEQFF
NA	TRBV27	TRBJ1-3	TRBD1	TGTGCCAGCAGTTTTACCGGGACAGCCGGAAACACCATATATTTT	CASSFTGTAGNTIYF
NA	TRBV2	TRBJ1-2	NA	TGTGCCAGCACTCTCCTAGGGGGAAGGGGCTACACCTTC	CASTLLGGRGYTF
NA	TRBV3-1/TRBV3-2	TRBJ2-1	TRBD2	TGTGCCAGCAGCCAATTCGGACTAGCGGGAGGTTTGGTGCAGTTCTTC	CASSQFGLAGGLVQFF
NA	TRBV28	TRBJ1-1	TRBD1	TGTGCCAGCAGTTTGTGGGGCAGGGGGGACACTGAAGCTTTCTTT	CASSLWGRGDTEAFF
NA	TRBV6-6	TRBJ1-5	NA	TGTGCCAGCAGTTACTCGGAGGGGTACAATCAGCCCCAGCATTTT	CASSYSEGYNQPQHF
NA	TRBV20-1	TRBJ2-1	TRBD2	TGCAGTGCTAGTCGGCCTAGCGGGCAAAACAATGAGCAGTTCTTC	CSASRPSGQNNEQFF
NA	TRBV19	TRBJ2-1	NA	TGTGCCAGTAGTACCGTAGCGACTAGAGCGTACAATGAGCAGTTCTTC	CASSTVATRAYNEQFF
NA	TRBV2	TRBJ1-2	NA	TGTGCCAGCAGTTGGGGGCAGGGGCTTGGCTACACCTTC	CASSWGQGLGYTF
NA	TRBV2	TRBJ1-5	NA	TGTGCCAGCAGGCAGGGGATTCGGAATCAGCCCCAGCATTTT	CASRQGIRNQPQHF
NA	TRBV6-5	TRBJ1-1	TRBD1	TGTGCCAGCAGTTCTCCGGGACAGTACACTGAAGCTTTCTTT	CASSSPGQYTEAFF
NA	TRBV5-1	TRBJ2-5	TRBD1	TGCGCCAGCAGCTCACAGGGGCCCCCACTACAAGAGACCCAGTACTTC	CASSSQGPPLQETQYF
NA	TRBV6-6	TRBJ1-3	TRBD1	TGTGCCAGCAGTAACGGACAGGCTGGGACTGGAAACACCATATATTTT	CASSNGQAGTGNTIYF
NA	TRBV4-2	TRBJ2-7	TRBD1	TGTGCCAGCAGCCAAGCGGCCCGACAGGGACGGAGGTCCTACGAGCAGTACTTC	CASSQAARQGRRSYEQYF
NA	TRBV10-3	TRBJ2-2	TRBD2	TGTGCCATCAGGAAGGGGCTAGCGGAGTTGACCGGGGAGCTGTTTTTT	CAIRKGLAELTGELFF
NA	TRBV6-2/TRBV6-3	TRBJ1-5	TRBD1	TGTGCCAGCAGTCGGACAGGGTTAAGCAATCAGCCCCAGCATTTT	CASSRTGLSNQPQHF
NA	TRBV7-2	TRBJ2-7	TRBD2	TGTGCCAGCAGCAACCCCGAGACTAGCGACCTCTACGAGCAGTACTTC	CASSNPETSDLYEQYF
NA	TRBV4-2	TRBJ2-1	TRBD2	TGTGCCAGCAGCCAAGATCTGGTCGGGGGACTAGCGGGAGGAAATGAGCAGTTCTTC	CASSQDLVGGLAGGNEQFF
NA	TRBV28	TRBJ1-2	NA	TGTGCCAGCAGCAACCTCTCTAGCTACACCTTC	CASSNLSSYTF
NA	TRBV19	TRBJ2-3	NA	TGTGCCAGTAGTATTTCGGGGGGCGCGACAGATACGCAGTATTTT	CASSISGGATDTQYF
NA	TRBV11-2	TRBJ2-3	NA	TGTGCCAGCAGCTTAGAGCGGTTTCCCACAGATACGCAGTATTTT	CASSLERFPTDTQYF
NA	TRBV5-6	TRBJ1-1	NA	TGTGCCAGCAGCTCCCACAGGGTCCAGCCTTTCTTT	CASSSHRVQPFF
NA	TRBV19	TRBJ1-3	NA	TGTGCCAGTAGTATCGGACAGACCCTTTCTGGAAACACCATATATTTT	CASSIGQTLSGNTIYF
NA	TRBV30	TRBJ1-4	TRBD1	TGTGCCTGGGGGGGGGACAGGGGATTTGCAACTAATGAAAAACTGTTTTTT	CAWGGDRGFATNEKLFF
NA	TRBV3-1/TRBV3-2	TRBJ2-3	TRBD2	TGTGCCAGCAGCCAAGCTGGACTAGCGGTCCCTAGCACAGATACGCAGTATTTT	CASSQAGLAVPSTDTQYF
NA	TRBV6-5	TRBJ2-3	TRBD2	TGTGCCAGCAGACGGAGCGGGGCAGATACGCAGTATTTT	CASRRSGADTQYF
NA	TRBV7-9	TRBJ2-7	TRBD1	TGTGCCAGCCTAGGGACAGGAGATACCTACGAGCAGTACTTC	CASLGTGDTYEQYF
NA	TRBV9	TRBJ2-2	NA	TGTGCCAGCAGCGTATTGGAGGCGAACACCGGGGAGCTGTTTTTT	CASSVLEANTGELFF
few	TRBV30	TRBJ1-6	TRBD1	TGTGCCTGGAGTGTTTACCGGGACAGACCTAATTCACCCCTCCACTTT	CAWSVYRDRPNSPLHF
NA	TRBV24-1	TRBJ2-3	NA	TGTGCCACCAGTGATTCGGGACTGAACACAGATACGCAGTATTTT	CATSDSGLNTDTQYF
once	TRBV4-1	TRBJ1-2	TRBD1	TGCGCCAGCAGCCAAGCCCCCGACAGGGGTTCCTATGGCTACACCTTC	CASSQAPDRGSYGYTF
NA	TRBV7-3	TRBJ2-3	TRBD2	TGTGCCAGCAGCTCACTAGCGGGAAAGACAGATACGCAGTATTTT	CASSSLAGKTDTQYF
NA	TRBV19	TRBJ2-5	TRBD1	TGTGCCAGTAGTCCGGGACAGCGGTGGGAGACCCAGTACTTC	CASSPGQRWETQYF
once	TRBV5-1	TRBJ1-4	TRBD1	TGCGCCAGCAGCTTAAGGACAGGGAATGAAAAACTGTTTTTT	CASSLRTGNEKLFF
NA	TRBV20-1	TRBJ2-2	NA	TGCAGTGCTAGTAGGGGGAGGGTCCGGGAGCTGTTTTTT	CSASRGRVRELFF
NA	TRBV29-1	TRBJ2-3	NA	TGCAGCGTTGAACGAGCGGCTAGCACAGATACGCAGTATTTT	CSVERAASTDTQYF
once	TRBV27	TRBJ2-7	TRBD2	TGTGCCAGCAGGGGGGGACTAGCGGGAATAAACCGCCCCCTCTACGAGCAGTACTTC	CASRGGLAGINRPLYEQYF
NA	TRBV21-1	TRBJ2-7	NA	TGTGCCAGCAGCACGGGGACTATTTCCCTCTACGAGCAGTACTTC	CASSTGTISLYEQYF
NA	TRBV9	TRBJ1-2	NA	TGTGCCAGCACCGAGATGACGGAGGGCTACACCTTC	CASTEMTEGYTF
NA	TRBV5-4	TRBJ2-1	TRBD2	TGTGCCAGCAGTCGACCGGGACTAGCGGGACGGAATGAGCAGTTCTTC	CASSRPGLAGRNEQFF
NA	TRBV5-1	TRBJ2-5	TRBD1	TGCGCCAGCAGCGATACAGGGGCGGAGACCCAGTACTTC	CASSDTGAETQYF
NA	TRBV9	TRBJ1-5	NA	TGTGCCAGCAGCGTGTCAGGGGGCAATCAGCCCCAGCATTTT	CASSVSGGNQPQHF